A selection of T cell receptor beta chains follows, all from one sample in a study of blood T cell repertoires in COVID-19. Using immunoSEQ multiplex PCR, the repertoire was profiled, and TCRdb retains in-frame clones only, with some absent. The sample has about 160,000 clones, about 90% seen once. The source material was peripheral blood. The receptors come from a young man with COVID-19, enrolled during active disease. Each CDR3 is given with its conserved first and last residue. D genes are given only for firm matches. Rows may omit the clone size; those that give it use once, few, many or a size class.

D,size,J,V,CDR3,DNA
TRBD1,-,TRBJ1-6,TRBV18,CASSPPGTGGNSPLHF,TGTGCCAGCTCACCACCCGGGACAGGGGGCAATTCACCCCTCCACTTT
-,-,TRBJ2-7,TRBV6-1,CASSRDPIRGYEQYF,TGTGCCAGCAGTCGCGACCCAATCCGAGGGTACGAGCAGTACTTC
-,-,TRBJ2-2,TRBV27,CASSTGLNTGELFF,TGTGCCAGCAGCACAGGGTTGAACACCGGGGAGCTGTTTTTT
TRBD2,-,TRBJ2-3,TRBV4-1,CASSQLAGAADTQYF,TGCGCCAGCAGCCAACTAGCGGGAGCGGCAGATACGCAGTATTTT
-,-,TRBJ1-2,TRBV7-3,CASSLWGGGNYGYTF,TGTGCCAGCAGCTTGTGGGGCGGGGGAAACTATGGCTACACCTTC
TRBD2,once,TRBJ2-5,TRBV28,CASSPVSAGGRTQYF,TGTGCCAGCAGCCCGGTATCAGCGGGAGGGAGGACCCAGTACTTC
TRBD1,-,TRBJ2-1,TRBV7-7,CASSPSQGAYNEQFF,TGTGCCAGCAGCCCCTCGCAGGGGGCTTACAATGAGCAGTTCTTC
TRBD2,-,TRBJ2-3,TRBV5-4,CASSFGLAGSDTQYF,TGTGCCAGCAGCTTCGGACTAGCGGGGTCAGATACGCAGTATTTT
-,many,TRBJ1-1,TRBV27,CASSWMGGTEAFF,TGTGCCAGCAGTTGGATGGGGGGAACTGAAGCTTTCTTT
TRBD1,few,TRBJ1-6,TRBV19,CASGSGTGEHNSPLHF,TGTGCCAGCGGCAGTGGGACAGGGGAACATAATTCACCCCTCCACTTT
TRBD1,-,TRBJ1-2,TRBV28,CASSPPGQGEGYTF,TGTGCCAGCAGCCCCCCGGGACAGGGAGAAGGCTACACCTTC
-,once,TRBJ2-2,TRBV11-2,CASSRGYTGELFF,TGTGCCAGCAGCCGGGGGTATACCGGGGAGCTGTTTTTT
-,-,TRBJ1-6,TRBV7-9,CASSLARGDRNSPLHF,TGTGCCAGCAGCTTAGCGCGGGGGGATCGGAATTCACCCCTCCACTTT
-,-,TRBJ1-1,TRBV7-6,CASSFGENTEAFF,TGTGCCAGCAGCTTCGGGGAGAACACTGAAGCTTTCTTT
TRBD1,once,TRBJ1-3,TRBV18,CASTPGQGARNTIYF,TGTGCCAGCACTCCGGGACAGGGGGCTCGAAACACCATATATTTT
TRBD1,few,TRBJ1-5,TRBV27,CASSSTGDQPQHF,TGTGCCAGCAGTTCGACAGGGGATCAGCCCCAGCATTTT
TRBD2,-,TRBJ2-3,TRBV5-1,CASRGLAGDTDTQYF,TGCGCCAGCAGGGGACTAGCGGGGGACACAGATACGCAGTATTTT
-,once,TRBJ1-2,TRBV27,CASSFWGGGYTF,TGTGCCAGCAGTTTTTGGGGGGGTGGCTACACCTTC
-,once,TRBJ2-5,TRBV19,CASSRRTASYQETQYF,TGTGCCAGTAGCCGTAGGACAGCTTCGTACCAAGAGACCCAGTACTTC
-,-,TRBJ1-5,TRBV27,CASSLLAGATNQPQHF,TGTGCCAGCAGTTTACTGGCAGGGGCTACCAATCAGCCCCAGCATTTT
TRBD1,-,TRBJ2-7,TRBV3-1/TRBV3-2,CASSPPPGTGTYEQYF,TGTGCCAGCAGCCCTCCCCCCGGGACAGGGACCTACGAGCAGTACTTC
TRBD1,once,TRBJ2-5,TRBV7-7,CASSSTGTEGETQYF,TGTGCCAGCAGCTCTACCGGGACAGAAGGAGAGACCCAGTACTTC
-,-,TRBJ1-2,TRBV7-9,CASSPAGTSLGYGYTF,TGTGCCAGCAGCCCCGCGGGGACGTCGTTAGGCTATGGCTACACCTTC
-,-,TRBJ2-3,TRBV5-1,CASSLPSSTDTQYF,TGCGCCAGCAGCTTGCCCAGTAGCACAGATACGCAGTATTTT
TRBD1,-,TRBJ2-5,TRBV19,CASSDEDRVKETQYF,TGTGCCAGTAGTGATGAGGACAGGGTTAAAGAGACCCAGTACTTC
-,-,TRBJ2-3,TRBV3-1/TRBV3-2,CASSRRQSSSTDTQYF,TGTGCCAGCAGCCGGAGGCAATCTTCTAGCACAGATACGCAGTATTTT
-,-,TRBJ2-3,TRBV27,CASSLRTLTTDTQYF,TGTGCCAGCAGTTTAAGGACACTTACCACAGATACGCAGTATTTT
-,-,TRBJ1-2,TRBV11-2,CASSLGGGAFYYGYTF,TGTGCCAGCAGCTTAGGAGGGGGGGCTTTTTACTATGGCTACACCTTC
-,-,TRBJ1-2,TRBV5-6,CASSFFSVQTNYGYTF,TGTGCCAGCAGCTTTTTTTCGGTCCAAACGAACTATGGCTACACCTTC
-,-,TRBJ2-2,TRBV7-3,CASSFGRRGGGELFF,TGTGCCAGCAGCTTCGGGCGGAGGGGTGGCGGGGAGCTGTTTTTT
-,-,TRBJ2-7,TRBV19,CASSIGRAYEQYF,TGTGCCAGTAGTATAGGCCGGGCCTACGAGCAGTACTTC
-,-,TRBJ1-5,TRBV12-5,CASVPDRGSNQPQHF,TGTGCTAGTGTCCCGGACAGAGGAAGCAATCAGCCCCAGCATTTT
-,-,TRBJ2-5,TRBV9,CASSVAWSRQETQYF,TGTGCCAGCAGCGTAGCTTGGTCTAGACAAGAGACCCAGTACTTC
TRBD2,-,TRBJ2-3,TRBV7-3,CASSFRGGSTDTQYF,TGTGCCAGCAGCTTTCGGGGCGGGAGTACAGATACGCAGTATTTT
TRBD1,-,TRBJ1-2,TRBV7-2,CASSPSPGTGYTF,TGTGCCAGCAGCCCGAGTCCCGGGACAGGATACACCTTC
TRBD2,-,TRBJ2-5,TRBV9,CASSASTSGRQETQYF,TGTGCCAGCAGCGCCAGTACTAGCGGGAGACAAGAGACCCAGTACTTC
-,once,TRBJ2-4,TRBV4-3,CASSQDYQGGAKNIQYF,TGCGCCAGCAGCCAAGATTATCAGGGAGGCGCCAAAAACATTCAGTACTTC
-,-,TRBJ2-3,TRBV3-1/TRBV3-2,CASSQVGTDTDTQYF,TGTGCCAGCAGCCAAGTCGGGACTGACACAGATACGCAGTATTTT
-,-,TRBJ2-3,TRBV7-6,CASSLAGSTDTQYF,TGTGCCAGCAGCTTAGCTGGCAGCACAGATACGCAGTATTTT
-,-,TRBJ2-6,TRBV11-2,CASSLDRAGANVLTF,TGTGCCAGCAGCTTAGACAGGGCCGGGGCCAACGTCCTGACTTTC
-,once,TRBJ1-1,TRBV28,CASSPGKNTEAFF,TGTGCCAGCTCCCCGGGGAAGAACACTGAAGCTTTCTTT